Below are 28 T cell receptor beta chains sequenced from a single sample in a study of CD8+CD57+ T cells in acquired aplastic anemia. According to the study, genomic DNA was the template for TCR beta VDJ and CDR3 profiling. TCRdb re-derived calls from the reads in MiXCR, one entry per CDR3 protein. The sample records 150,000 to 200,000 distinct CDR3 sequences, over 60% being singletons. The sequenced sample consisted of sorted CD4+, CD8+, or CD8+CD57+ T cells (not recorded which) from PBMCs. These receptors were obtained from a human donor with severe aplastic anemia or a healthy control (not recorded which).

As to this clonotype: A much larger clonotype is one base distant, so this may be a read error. DNA of the CDR3: TGTGCCTGGAGTGTAGGGGTGGATCAGCCCCAGCATTTT. Amino acid sequence: CAWSVGVDQPQHF. The chain joins TRBV30 to TRBJ1-5; D possibly corresponds to TRBD1 (5 bases). Trimming took off 0 bases at V and 5 bases at J, with 8 bases between the two ends. The length of the CDR3 is 13 residues. The V gene's germline CDR1 is GTSNPN and CDR2 SVGIG (reference sequence).

In nucleotides, the CDR3 is TGTGCCAGCAGTCCCAATTGGGGCACCTACGAGCAGTACTTC. This codes for CASSPNWGTYEQYF. The rearrangement uses TRBV6-5 and TRBJ2-7, with TRBD1 as a possible D gene (5 bases). The germline V gene has CDR1 MNHEY and CDR2 SVGAGI. CDR3 length equals 14 residues. V was shortened by 5 bases and J by 2 bases, with 13 bases between the two germline ends.

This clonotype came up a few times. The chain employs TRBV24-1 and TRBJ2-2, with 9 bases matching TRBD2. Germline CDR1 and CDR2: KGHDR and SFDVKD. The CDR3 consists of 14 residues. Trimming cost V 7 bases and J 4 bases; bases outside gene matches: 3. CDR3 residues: CATRSSGTTGELFF. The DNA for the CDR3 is TGTGCCACCAGATCTAGCGGGACCACCGGGGAGCTGTTTTTT.

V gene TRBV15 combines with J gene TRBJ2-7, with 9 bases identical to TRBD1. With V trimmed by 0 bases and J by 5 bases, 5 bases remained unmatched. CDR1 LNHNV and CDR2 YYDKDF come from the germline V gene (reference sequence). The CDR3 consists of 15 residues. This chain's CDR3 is CATSREWTGEDEQYF. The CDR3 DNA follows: TGTGCCACCAGCAGAGAATGGACAGGGGAGGACGAGCAGTACTTC.

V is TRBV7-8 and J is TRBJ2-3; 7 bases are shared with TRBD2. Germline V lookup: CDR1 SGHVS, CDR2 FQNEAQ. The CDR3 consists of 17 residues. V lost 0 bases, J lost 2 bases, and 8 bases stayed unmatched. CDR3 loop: CASSLAGLAATTDTQYF. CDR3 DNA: TGTGCCAGCAGCTTAGCGGGGCTAGCGGCGACCACAGATACGCAGTATTTT.

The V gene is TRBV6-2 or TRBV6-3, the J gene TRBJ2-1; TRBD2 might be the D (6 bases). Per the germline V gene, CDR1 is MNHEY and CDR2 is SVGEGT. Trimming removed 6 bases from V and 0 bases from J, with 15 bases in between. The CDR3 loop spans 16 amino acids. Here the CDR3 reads CASSKRTGVSYNEQFF. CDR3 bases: TGTGCCAGCAGCAAGAGAACGGGAGTCTCCTACAATGAGCAGTTCTTC.

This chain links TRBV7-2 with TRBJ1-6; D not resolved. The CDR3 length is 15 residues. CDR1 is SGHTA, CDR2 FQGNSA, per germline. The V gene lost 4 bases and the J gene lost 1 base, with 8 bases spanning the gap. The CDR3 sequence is CASSSDISYNSPLHF. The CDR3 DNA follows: TGTGCCAGCAGCTCAGACATATCCTATAATTCACCCCTCCACTTT.

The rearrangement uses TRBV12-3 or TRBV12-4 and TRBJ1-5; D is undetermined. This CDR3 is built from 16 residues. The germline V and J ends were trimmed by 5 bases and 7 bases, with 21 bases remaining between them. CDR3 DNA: TGTGCCAGCAGTGAAGCCAAGGTCTGGTCCGTACAGCCCCAGCATTTT. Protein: CASSEAKVWSVQPQHF.

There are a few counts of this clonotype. The CDR3 bases are TGTGCCAGCAGCTCCCCTGAGGGACTGGGAAACACCATATATTTT. The encoded protein is CASSSPEGLGNTIYF. The chain combines TRBV7-9 with TRBJ1-3; D might be TRBD1 (5 bases). With 4 bases removed from V and 4 bases from J, the gap between germline ends came to 14 bases. The CDR3 length is 15 residues. Per the germline V gene, CDR1 is SEHNR and CDR2 is FQNEAQ (reference sequence).

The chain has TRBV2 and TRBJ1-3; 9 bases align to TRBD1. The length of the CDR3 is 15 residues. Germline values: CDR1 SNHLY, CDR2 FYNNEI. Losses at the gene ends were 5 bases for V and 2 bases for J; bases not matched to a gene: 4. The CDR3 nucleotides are TGTGCCAGCAGTCGGGACAGGGCGACTGGAAACACCATATATTTT. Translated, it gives CASSRDRATGNTIYF.

The CDR3 DNA reads as TGTGCCAGCAGCCTCCCTGGGAGGGTCAGTGAAGCTTTCTTT. As protein: CASSLPGRVSEAFF. This chain joins TRBV3-1 and TRBJ1-1; D ambiguous. V lost 4 bases and J lost 7, with 16 bases in between. This CDR3 comprises 14 residues. Germline assignment: CDR1 LGHDT and CDR2 YNNKEL (reference sequence).

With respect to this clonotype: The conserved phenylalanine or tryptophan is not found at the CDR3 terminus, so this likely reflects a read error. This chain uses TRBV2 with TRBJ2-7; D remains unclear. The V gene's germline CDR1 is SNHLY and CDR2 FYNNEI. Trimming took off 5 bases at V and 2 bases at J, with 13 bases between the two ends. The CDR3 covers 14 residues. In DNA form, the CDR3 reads TGTGCCAGCAGTTTACGTGAGTTTACCTACGAGCAGTACCTC. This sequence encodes CASSLREFTYEQYL.

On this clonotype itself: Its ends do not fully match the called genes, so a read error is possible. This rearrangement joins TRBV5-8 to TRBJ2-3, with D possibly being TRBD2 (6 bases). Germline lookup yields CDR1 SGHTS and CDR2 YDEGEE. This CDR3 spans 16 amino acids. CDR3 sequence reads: CASSGGSIRSTDTQYF. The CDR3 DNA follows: TGTGCCAGCAGTGGAGGGTCGATACGTAGCACAGACACGCAGTATTTT.

As DNA, the CDR3 is TGTGCCAGCAGTGAAGCGTTTCGTCCGATGAACACTGAAGCTTTCTTT. Translated, it gives CASSEAFRPMNTEAFF. The rearrangement links TRBV2 to TRBJ1-1; D remains ambiguous. This CDR3 is 16 amino acids long. V lost 0 bases, J lost 0 bases, and 11 bases lay in between. CDR1 SNHLY and CDR2 FYNNEI come from the germline V gene.

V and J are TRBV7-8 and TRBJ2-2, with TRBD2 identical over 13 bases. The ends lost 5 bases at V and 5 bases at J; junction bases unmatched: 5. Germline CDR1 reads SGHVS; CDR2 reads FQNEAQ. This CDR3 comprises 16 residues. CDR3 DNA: TGTGCCAGCAGCCTCGCGACTAGCGGGGGGACCGGGGAGCTGTTTTTT. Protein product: CASSLATSGGTGELFF.

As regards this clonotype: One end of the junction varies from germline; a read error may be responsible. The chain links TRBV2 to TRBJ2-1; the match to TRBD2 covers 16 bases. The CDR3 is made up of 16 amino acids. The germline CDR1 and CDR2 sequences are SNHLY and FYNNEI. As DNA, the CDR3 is TGTGCCAGCAGGGAAGGGACTAGCGGGAGGGTTGATGAGCAGTTCTTC. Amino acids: CASREGTSGRVDEQFF.

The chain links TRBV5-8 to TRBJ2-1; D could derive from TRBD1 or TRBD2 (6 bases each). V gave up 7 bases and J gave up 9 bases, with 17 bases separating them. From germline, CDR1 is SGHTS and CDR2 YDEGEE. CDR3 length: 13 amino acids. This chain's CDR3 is CASSPGADTEQFF. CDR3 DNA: TGTGCCAGCTCCCCGGGGGCTGACACTGAGCAGTTCTTC. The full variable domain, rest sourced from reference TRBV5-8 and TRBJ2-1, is EAGVTQSPTHLIKTRGQQATLRCSPISGHTSVYWYQQALGLGLQFLLWYDEGEERNRGNFPPRFSGRQFPNYSSELNVNALELEDSALYLCASSPGADTEQFFGPGTRLTVL.

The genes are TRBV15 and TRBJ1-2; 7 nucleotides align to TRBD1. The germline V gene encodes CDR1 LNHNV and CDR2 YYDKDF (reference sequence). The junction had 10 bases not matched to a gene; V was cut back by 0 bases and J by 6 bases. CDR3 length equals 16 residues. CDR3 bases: TGTGCCACCAGCAGAGATATGGTACAGGGGTTGGATGGCTACACCTTC. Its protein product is CATSRDMVQGLDGYTF.

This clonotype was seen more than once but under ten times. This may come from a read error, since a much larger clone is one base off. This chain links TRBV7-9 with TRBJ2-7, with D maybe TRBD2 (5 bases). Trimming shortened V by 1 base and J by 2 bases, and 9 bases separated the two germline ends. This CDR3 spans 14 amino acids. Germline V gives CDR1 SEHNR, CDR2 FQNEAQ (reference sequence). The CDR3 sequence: CASSLVNGAYEQYF. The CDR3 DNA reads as TGTGCCAGCAGCTTAGTAAACGGGGCCTACGAGCAGTACTTC. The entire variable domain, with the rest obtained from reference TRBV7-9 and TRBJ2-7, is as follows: DTGVSQNPRHKITKRGQNVTFRCDPISEHNRLYWYRQTLGQGPEFLTYFQNEAQLEKSRLLSDRFSAERPKGSFSTLEIQRTEQGDSAMYLCASSLVNGAYEQYFGPGTRLTVT.

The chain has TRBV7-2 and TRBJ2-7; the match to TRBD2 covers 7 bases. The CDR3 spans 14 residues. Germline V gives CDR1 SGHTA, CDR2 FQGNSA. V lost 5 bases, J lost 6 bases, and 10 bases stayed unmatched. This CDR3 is CASSTTRGGPEQYF. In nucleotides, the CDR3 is TGTGCCAGCAGCACAACTCGGGGAGGGCCCGAGCAGTACTTC. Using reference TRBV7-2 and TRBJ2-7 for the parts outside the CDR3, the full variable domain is GAGVSQSPSNKVTEKGKDVELRCDPISGHTALYWYRQSLGQGLEFLIYFQGNSAPDKSGLPSDRFSAERTGGSVSTLTIQRTQQEDSAVYLCASSTTRGGPEQYFGPGTRLTVT.

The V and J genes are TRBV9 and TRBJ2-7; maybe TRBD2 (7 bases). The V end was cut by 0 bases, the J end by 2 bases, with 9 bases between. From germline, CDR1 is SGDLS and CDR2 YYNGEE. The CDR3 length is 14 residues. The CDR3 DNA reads TGTGCCAGCAGCGTAGAGGGGGGGGCCTACGAGCAGTACTTC. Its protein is CASSVEGGAYEQYF.

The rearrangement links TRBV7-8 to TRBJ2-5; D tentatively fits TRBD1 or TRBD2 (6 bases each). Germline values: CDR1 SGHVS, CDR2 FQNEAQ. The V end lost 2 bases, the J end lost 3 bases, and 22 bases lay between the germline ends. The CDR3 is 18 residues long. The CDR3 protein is CASSLFEGEDYFKETQYF. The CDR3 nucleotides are TGTGCCAGCAGCTTATTCGAGGGGGAGGACTATTTTAAAGAGACCCAGTACTTC.

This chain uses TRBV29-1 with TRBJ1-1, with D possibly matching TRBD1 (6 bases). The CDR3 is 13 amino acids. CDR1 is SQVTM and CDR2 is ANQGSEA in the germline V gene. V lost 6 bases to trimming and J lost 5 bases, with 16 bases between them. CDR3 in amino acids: CSVPTGIGTEAFF. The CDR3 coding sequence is TGCAGCGTCCCGACAGGAATAGGGACTGAAGCTTTCTTT.

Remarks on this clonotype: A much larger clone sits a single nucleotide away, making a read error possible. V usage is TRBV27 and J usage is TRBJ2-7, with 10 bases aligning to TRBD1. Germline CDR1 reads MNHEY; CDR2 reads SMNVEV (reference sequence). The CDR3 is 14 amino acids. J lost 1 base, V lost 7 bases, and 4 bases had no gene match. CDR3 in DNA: TGTGCCAGCAATTGGACAGGGGGATCCTACGAGCAGTACTTC. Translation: CASNWTGGSYEQYF.

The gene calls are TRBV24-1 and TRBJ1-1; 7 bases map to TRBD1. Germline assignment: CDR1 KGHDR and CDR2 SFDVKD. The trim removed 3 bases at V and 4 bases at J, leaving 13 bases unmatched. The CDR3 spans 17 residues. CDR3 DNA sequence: TGTGCCACCAGTGATAGGACAGGTCGGGGGGGACGCACTGAAGCTTTCTTT. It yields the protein CATSDRTGRGGRTEAFF.

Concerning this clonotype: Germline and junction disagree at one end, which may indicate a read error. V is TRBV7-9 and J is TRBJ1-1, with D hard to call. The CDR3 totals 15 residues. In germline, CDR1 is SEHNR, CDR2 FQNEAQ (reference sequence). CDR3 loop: CASTKPVGWSNQFPF. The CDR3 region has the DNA TGTGCCAGCACCAAACCTGTAGGGTGGTCAAACCAATTCCCGTTT.

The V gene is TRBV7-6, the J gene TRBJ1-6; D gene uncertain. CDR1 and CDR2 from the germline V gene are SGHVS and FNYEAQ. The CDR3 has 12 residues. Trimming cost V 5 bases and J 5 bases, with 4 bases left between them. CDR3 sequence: CASSHHNSPLHF. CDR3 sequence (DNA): TGTGCCAGCAGCCACCATAATTCACCCCTCCACTTT. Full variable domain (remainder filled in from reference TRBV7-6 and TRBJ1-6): GAGVSQSPRYKVTKRGQDVALRCDPISGHVSLYWYRQALGQGPEFLTYFNYEAQQDKSGLPNDRFSAERPEGSISTLTIQRTEQRDSAMYRCASSHHNSPLHFGNGTRLTVT.

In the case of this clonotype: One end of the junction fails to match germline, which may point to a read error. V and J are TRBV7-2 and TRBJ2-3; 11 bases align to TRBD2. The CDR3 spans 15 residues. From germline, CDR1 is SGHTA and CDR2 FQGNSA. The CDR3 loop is CASSLAGGGIGTQYF. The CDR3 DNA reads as TGCGCCAGCAGCTTAGCGGGGGGGGGCATTGGTACGCAGTATTTT.